This T cell receptor beta chain was recovered during a study of T cells in localized non-small cell lung cancer. General study points: Paired adjacent lung recovered a median roughly 50 of the top 100 tumor clones. Sequencing was restricted to one tumor region; therefore, heterogeneity remains possible.

The table came from immunoSEQ multiplex PCR; TCRdb's copy has only in-frame clones and leaves some out. Here the sample spans some 49,000 clones, 81% being singletons. CDR1 and CDR2 from the germline V gene are LNHNV and YYDKDF (reference sequence). Trimming took 2 bases from V and 5 from J, leaving 9 bases between them. The CDR3 contains 13 residues. Details on this clone: What it recognizes is unknown.

The chain recombines TRBV15 with TRBJ2-5, with D tentatively TRBD1 (6 bases). This receptor was taken from a man aged 35 to 70 with stage III lung adenocarcinoma. Specimen: peripheral blood mononuclear cells, collected before any cancer treatment. The CDR3 DNA sequence: TGTGCCACCAGCAGACAGGGGCCGGAGACCCAGTACTTC. It yields the protein CATSRQGPETQYF.